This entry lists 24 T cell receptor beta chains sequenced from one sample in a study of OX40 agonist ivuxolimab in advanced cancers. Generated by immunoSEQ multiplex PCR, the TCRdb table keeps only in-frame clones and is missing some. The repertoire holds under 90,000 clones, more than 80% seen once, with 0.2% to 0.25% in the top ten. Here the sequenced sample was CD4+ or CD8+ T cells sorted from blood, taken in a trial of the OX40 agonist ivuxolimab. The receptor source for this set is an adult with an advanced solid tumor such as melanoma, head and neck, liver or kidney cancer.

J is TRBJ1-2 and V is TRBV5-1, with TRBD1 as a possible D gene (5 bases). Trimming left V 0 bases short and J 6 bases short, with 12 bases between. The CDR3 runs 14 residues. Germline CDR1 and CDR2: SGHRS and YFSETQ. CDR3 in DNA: TGCGCCAGCAGCTTGGCAGGGAACTTCGATGGCTACACCTTC. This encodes CASSLAGNFDGYTF.

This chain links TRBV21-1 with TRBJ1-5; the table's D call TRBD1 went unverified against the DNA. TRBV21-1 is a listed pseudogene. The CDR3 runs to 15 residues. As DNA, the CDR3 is TGTGCCAGCAACCGGGACAGTATAGACAATCAGCCCCAGCATTTT. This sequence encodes CASNRDSIDNQPQHF.

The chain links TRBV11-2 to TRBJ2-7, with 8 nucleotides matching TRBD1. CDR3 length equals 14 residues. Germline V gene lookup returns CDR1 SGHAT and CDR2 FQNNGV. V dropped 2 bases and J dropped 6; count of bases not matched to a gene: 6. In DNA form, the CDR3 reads TGTGCCAGCAGCTTATTCGGACAGGGAAGCGAGCAGTACGTC. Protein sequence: CASSLFGQGSEQYV.

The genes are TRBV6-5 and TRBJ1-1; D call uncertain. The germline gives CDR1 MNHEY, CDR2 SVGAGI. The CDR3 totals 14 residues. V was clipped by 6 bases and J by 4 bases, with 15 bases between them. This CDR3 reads CASSLIGWATEAFF. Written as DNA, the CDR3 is TGTGCCAGCAGCCTAATTGGGTGGGCCACTGAAGCTTTCTTT.

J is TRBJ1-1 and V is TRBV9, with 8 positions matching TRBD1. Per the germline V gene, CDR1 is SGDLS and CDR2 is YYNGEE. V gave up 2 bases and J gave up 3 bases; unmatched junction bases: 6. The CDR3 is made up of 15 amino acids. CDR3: CASSVTGVGHTEAFF. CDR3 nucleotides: TGTGCCAGCAGCGTGACAGGGGTGGGTCACACTGAAGCTTTCTTT.

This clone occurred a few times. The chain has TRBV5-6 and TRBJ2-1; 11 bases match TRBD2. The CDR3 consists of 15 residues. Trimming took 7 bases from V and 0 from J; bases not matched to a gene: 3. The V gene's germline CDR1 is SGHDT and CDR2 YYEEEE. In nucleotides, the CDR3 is TGTGCCAGCGAGACTAGCGGGATCTCCTACAATGAGCAGTTCTTC. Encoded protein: CASETSGISYNEQFF.

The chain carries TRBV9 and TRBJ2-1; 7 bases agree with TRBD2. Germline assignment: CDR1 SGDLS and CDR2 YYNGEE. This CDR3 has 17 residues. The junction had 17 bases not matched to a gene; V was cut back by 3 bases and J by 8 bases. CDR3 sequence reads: CASSGRIAGSWTDEQFF. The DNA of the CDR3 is TGTGCCAGCAGCGGACGTATAGCGGGTTCCTGGACCGATGAGCAGTTCTTC.

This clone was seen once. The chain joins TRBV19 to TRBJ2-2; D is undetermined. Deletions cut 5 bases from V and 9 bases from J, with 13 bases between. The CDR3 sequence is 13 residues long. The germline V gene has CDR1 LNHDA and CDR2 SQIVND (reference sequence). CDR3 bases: TGTGCCAGTAGTTTGGGCGGAACCAGGGAGCTGTTTTTT. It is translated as CASSLGGTRELFF.

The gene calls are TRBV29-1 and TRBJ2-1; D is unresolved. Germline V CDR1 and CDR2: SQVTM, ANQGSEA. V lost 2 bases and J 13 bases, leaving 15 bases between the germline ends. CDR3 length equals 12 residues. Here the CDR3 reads CSVEMGYRRQFF. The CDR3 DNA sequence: TGCAGCGTTGAAATGGGGTACCGCCGTCAGTTCTTC.

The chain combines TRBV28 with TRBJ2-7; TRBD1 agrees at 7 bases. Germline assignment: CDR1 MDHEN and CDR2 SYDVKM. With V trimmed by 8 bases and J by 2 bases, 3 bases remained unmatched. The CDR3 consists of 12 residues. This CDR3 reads CASWGQTYEQYF. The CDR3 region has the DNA TGTGCCAGCTGGGGACAGACCTACGAGCAGTACTTC.

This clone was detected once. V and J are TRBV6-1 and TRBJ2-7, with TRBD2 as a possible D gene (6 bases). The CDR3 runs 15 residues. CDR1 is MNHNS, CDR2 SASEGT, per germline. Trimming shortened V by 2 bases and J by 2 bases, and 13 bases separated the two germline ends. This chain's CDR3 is CASSEPGRGPYEQYF. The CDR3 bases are TGTGCCAGCAGTGAACCAGGGCGGGGCCCCTACGAGCAGTACTTC.

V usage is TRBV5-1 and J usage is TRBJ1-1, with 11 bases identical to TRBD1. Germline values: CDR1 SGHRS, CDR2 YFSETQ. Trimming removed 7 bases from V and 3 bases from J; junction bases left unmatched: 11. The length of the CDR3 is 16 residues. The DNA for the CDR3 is TGCGCCAGCGCAACTAAGGGACAGGGGGTTTACACTGAAGCTTTCTTT. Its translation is CASATKGQGVYTEAFF.

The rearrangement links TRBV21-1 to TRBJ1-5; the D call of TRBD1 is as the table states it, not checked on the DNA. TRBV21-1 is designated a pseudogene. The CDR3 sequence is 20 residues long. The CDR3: CASSSRLGTAPDYSNQPQHF. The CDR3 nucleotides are TGTGCCAGCAGCTCCCGATTGGGGACAGCGCCGGATTATAGCAATCAGCCCCAGCATTTT.

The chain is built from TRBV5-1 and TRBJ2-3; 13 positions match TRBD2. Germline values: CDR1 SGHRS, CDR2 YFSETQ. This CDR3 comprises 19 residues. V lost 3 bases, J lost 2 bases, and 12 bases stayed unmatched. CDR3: CASSSGRTSGGWNTDTQYF. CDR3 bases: TGCGCCAGCAGCTCCGGCAGGACTAGCGGGGGCTGGAACACAGATACGCAGTATTTT.

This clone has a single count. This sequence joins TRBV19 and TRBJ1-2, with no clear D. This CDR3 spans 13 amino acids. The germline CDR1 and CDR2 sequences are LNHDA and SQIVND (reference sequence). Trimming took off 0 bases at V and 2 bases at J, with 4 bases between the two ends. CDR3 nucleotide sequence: TGTGCCAGTAGTATAGACAGGAACTATGGCTACACCTTC. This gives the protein CASSIDRNYGYTF.

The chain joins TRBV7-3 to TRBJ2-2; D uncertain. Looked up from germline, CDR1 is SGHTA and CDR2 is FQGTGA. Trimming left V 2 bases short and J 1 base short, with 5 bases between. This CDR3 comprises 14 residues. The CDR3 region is CASSLSGNTGELFF. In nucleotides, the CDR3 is TGTGCCAGCAGCTTATCCGGGAACACCGGGGAGCTGTTTTTT. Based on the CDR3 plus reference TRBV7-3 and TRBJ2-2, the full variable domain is GAGVSQTPSNKVTEKGKYVELRCDPISGHTALYWYRQSLGQGPEFLIYFQGTGAADDSGLPNDRFFAVRPEGSVSTLKIQRTERGDSAVYLCASSLSGNTGELFFGEGSRLTVL.

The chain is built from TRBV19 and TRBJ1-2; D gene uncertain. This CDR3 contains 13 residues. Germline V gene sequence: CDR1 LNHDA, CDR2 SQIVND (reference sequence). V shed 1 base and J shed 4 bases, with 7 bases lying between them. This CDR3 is CASSIGHLYGYTF. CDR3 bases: TGTGCCAGTAGTATAGGACACCTCTATGGCTACACCTTC.

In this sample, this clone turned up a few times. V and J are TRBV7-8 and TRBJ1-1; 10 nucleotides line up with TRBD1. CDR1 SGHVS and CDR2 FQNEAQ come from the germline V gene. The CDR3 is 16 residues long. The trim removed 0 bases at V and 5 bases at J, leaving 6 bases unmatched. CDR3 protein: CASSLAMGQGRTEAFF. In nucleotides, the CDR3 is TGTGCCAGCAGCTTAGCGATGGGACAGGGGCGTACTGAAGCTTTCTTT.

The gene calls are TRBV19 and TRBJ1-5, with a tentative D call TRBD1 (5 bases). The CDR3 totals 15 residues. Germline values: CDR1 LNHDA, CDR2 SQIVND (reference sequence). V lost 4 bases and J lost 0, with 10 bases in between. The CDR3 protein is CASSNRDGSNQPQHF. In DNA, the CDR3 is TGTGCCAGTAGTAACCGGGACGGTAGCAATCAGCCCCAGCATTTT.

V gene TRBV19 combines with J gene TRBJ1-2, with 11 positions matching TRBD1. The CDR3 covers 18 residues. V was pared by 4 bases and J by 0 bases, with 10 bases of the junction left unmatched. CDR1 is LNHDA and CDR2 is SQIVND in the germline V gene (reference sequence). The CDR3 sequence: CASSTRTGGNHANYGYTF. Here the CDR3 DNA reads TGTGCCAGTAGTACCCGGACAGGGGGCAACCACGCTAACTATGGCTACACCTTC.

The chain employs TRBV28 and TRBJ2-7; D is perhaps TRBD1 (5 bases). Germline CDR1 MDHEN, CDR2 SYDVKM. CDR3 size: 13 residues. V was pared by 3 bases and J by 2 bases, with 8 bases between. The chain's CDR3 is CASSFTGPYEQYF. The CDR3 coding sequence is TGTGCCAGCAGTTTTACAGGCCCCTACGAGCAGTACTTC.

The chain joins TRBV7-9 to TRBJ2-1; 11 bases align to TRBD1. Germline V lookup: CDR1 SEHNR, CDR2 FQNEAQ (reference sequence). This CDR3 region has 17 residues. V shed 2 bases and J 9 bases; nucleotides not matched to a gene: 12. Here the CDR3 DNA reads TGTGCCAGCAGCTTATGGACAGGGGGCACTGGTAGAGGTGAGCAGTTCTTC. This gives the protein CASSLWTGGTGRGEQFF. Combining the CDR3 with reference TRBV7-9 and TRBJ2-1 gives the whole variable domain DTGVSQNPRHKITKRGQNVTFRCDPISEHNRLYWYRQTLGQGPEFLTYFQNEAQLEKSRLLSDRFSAERPKGSFSTLEIQRTEQGDSAMYLCASSLWTGGTGRGEQFFGPGTRLTVL.

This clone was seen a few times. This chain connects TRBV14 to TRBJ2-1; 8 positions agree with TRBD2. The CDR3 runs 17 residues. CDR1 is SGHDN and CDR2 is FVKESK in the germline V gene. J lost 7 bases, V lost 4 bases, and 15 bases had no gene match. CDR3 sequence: CASSPQRGLAGGNEQFF. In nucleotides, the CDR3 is TGTGCCAGCAGCCCCCAAAGGGGTCTAGCGGGTGGGAATGAGCAGTTCTTC.

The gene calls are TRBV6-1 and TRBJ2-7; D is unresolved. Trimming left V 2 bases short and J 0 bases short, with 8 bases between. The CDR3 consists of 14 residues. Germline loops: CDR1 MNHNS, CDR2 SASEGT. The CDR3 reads CASSEQETSYEQYF. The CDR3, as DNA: TGTGCCAGCAGTGAACAGGAGACCTCCTACGAGCAGTACTTC.